This T cell receptor beta chain was sequenced for a study of cytomegalovirus exposure and HLA in healthy donors. This clone was seen only a few times. Vbeta (60) and Jbeta (13) primers were used in the PCR. The assay was immunoSEQ multiplex PCR, and TCRdb's table has in-frame clones only and misses some. The data show 110,000 or so clones, 76% seen once. The CDR3 contains 17 residues. The ends lost 6 bases at V and 8 bases at J; junction bases unmatched: 11. Germline values: CDR1 SNHLY, CDR2 FYNNEI. This sequence originates from a middle-aged man in good health and CMV-seropositive. The chain uses TRBV2 and TRBJ2-4; TRBD2 agrees at 15 bases. The sample comprised PBMCs. This chain's CDR3 is CASSGGTSGRQWYIQYF. The CDR3 DNA sequence: TGTGCCAGCAGCGGAGGGACTAGCGGGAGGCAGTGGTACATTCAGTACTTC.